This section outlines one T cell receptor (beta chain) sequence together with its context. Sequencing was performed with immunoSEQ multiplex PCR; in TCRdb, only in-frame clones are kept and a portion is missing. The table shows more than 100,000 clones, with roughly 89% occurring only once. This specimen belongs to a study of control samples from healthy donors and cancer patients. This CDR3 has 18 residues. V shed 0 bases and J shed 2 bases, with 18 bases lying between them. The germline gives CDR1 LGHDT, CDR2 YNNKEL (reference sequence). The sequenced sample consisted of PBMCs. This sequence originates from a man in his fifties or sixties with head and neck cancer. The rearrangement uses TRBV3-1 (or the pseudogene TRBV3-2) and TRBJ2-3; D call uncertain. CDR3 loop: CASSQDSVSLTSTDTQYF. Here the CDR3 DNA reads TGTGCCAGCAGCCAAGATTCGGTTTCTTTGACTTCCACAGATACGCAGTATTTT.